The rows below give T cell receptor beta chains drawn from one sample of a study of tumor-infiltrating lymphocytes in oesophageal squamous cell carcinoma. TCRdb independently ran MiXCR on the PCR reads; one entry per CDR3 protein. The sample lists around 12,000 distinct CDR3 sequences, roughly 50% occurring once. Material: esophageal tumor tissue. These receptors were taken from a female donor with esophageal squamous cell carcinoma. CDR3s leave out the opening cysteine and the closing phenylalanine or tryptophan.

V: TRBV27
J: TRBJ2-1
CDR3: ASSRTGLINEQF

V: TRBV12-3/TRBV12-4
J: TRBJ2-5
CDR3: ASNWEGATQY

V: TRBV12-3/TRBV12-4
J: TRBJ2-3
CDR3: ASSRLAGAVTDTQY

V: TRBV7-2
J: TRBJ2-1
CDR3: ASSLSPSPYNEQF

V: TRBV28
J: TRBJ2-1
CDR3: ATVGQGAAEQF

V: TRBV7-4
J: TRBJ1-4
CDR3: ASSLRIGEKLF

V: TRBV7-6
J: TRBJ2-5
CDR3: ASSLGSARETQY

V: TRBV11-2
J: TRBJ2-5
CDR3: ASSGQTQETQY

V: TRBV7-3
J: TRBJ2-2
CDR3: ASARQGIGELF

V: TRBV20-1
J: TRBJ2-3
CDR3: SAPTSGITDTQY

V: TRBV7-3
J: TRBJ2-1
CDR3: ASSLGPF

V: TRBV7-3
J: TRBJ2-3
CDR3: ASSLHPLGTQGAITQY

V: TRBV6-1
J: TRBJ2-3
CDR3: ASSHGTGTDTQY

V: TRBV7-3
J: TRBJ2-7
CDR3: ASSLTRTAYNSPLH

V: TRBV11-2
J: NA
CDR3: ASSSQGYEQY

V: TRBV12-3/TRBV12-4
J: TRBJ2-3
CDR3: ASSSEGRGADTQY

V: TRBV7-2
J: TRBJ2-7
CDR3: ASSLRPEWEQY

V: TRBV6-1
J: TRBJ2-5
CDR3: ASSTLPPRTAETQY

V: TRBV7-2
J: NA
CDR3: ASSPAWGRQETQY

V: TRBV7-3
J: TRBJ2-4
CDR3: ASSLGREGKQY

V: TRBV20-1
J: NA
CDR3: SASGRRRTGELF

V: TRBV6-1
J: TRBJ2-7
CDR3: ASSENRPTYEQY

V: TRBV6-1
J: TRBJ2-6
CDR3: ASSGSTATVLT

V: TRBV7-3
J: NA
CDR3: ASSFSYVLGEQY

V: TRBV7-8
J: TRBJ2-4
CDR3: ASSLKGTRDPREAQY

V: TRBV10-2
J: NA
CDR3: ASSSWQMGRYEQY

V: TRBV5-4
J: TRBJ2-2
CDR3: ASSLAGTGELF

V: TRBV7-6
J: TRBJ2-2
CDR3: ASSFPQGTTGELF

V: TRBV10-1
J: NA
CDR3: ASSESIYETQY

V: TRBV14
J: NA
CDR3: ASSQESYEQY

V: TRBV10-2
J: NA
CDR3: ATSSGRATEQY